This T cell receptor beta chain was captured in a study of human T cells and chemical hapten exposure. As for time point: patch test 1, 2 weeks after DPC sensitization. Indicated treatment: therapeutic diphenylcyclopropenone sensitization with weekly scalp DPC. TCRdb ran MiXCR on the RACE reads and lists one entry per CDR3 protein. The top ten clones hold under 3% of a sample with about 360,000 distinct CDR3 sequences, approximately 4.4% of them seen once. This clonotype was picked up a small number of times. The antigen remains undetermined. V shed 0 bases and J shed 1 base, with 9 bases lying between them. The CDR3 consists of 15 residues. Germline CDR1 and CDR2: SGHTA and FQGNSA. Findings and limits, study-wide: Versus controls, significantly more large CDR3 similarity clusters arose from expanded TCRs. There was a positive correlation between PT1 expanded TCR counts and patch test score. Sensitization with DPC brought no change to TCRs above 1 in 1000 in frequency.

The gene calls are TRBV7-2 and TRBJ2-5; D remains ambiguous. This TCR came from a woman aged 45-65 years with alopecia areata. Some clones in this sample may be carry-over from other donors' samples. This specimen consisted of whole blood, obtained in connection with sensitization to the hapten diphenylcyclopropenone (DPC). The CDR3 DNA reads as TGTGCCAGCAGCTTAGCGTCCCAGCTCCAAGAGACCCAGTACTTC. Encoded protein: CASSLASQLQETQYF. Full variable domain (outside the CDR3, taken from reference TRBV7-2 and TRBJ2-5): GAGVSQSPSNKVTEKGKDVELRCDPISGHTALYWYRQSLGQGLEFLIYFQGNSAPDKSGLPSDRFSAERTGGSVSTLTIQRTQQEDSAVYLCASSLASQLQETQYFGPGTRLLVL.